These T cell receptor beta chains were read from a single sample in a study of T cells in Graves' hyperthyroidism and ophthalmopathy. TCRdb re-derived calls from the multiplex PCR reads in MiXCR, one entry per CDR3 protein. The sample carries around 520,000 distinct CDR3 sequences, 14% recorded once. Sequenced: blood. All receptors come from a woman between 18 and 29 years old with Graves' hyperthyroidism. The CDR3 runs from the conserved cysteine through the conserved F or W. The order of the fields is clone size, D gene, V gene, J gene, CDR3 protein, CDR3 DNA. A D gene is named only where the DNA matches it firmly. The size field is filled for only some rows; it gives once, few, many or a size class.

>many|.|TRBV27|TRBJ2-1
CASSFRRRDRSSYNEQFF
TGTGCCAGCAGTTTTCGCCGACGGGATCGGAGCTCCTACAATGAGCAGTTCTTC
>many|.|TRBV6-1|TRBJ2-7
CASSKGDLSSYEQYF
TGTGCCAGCAGTAAGGGGGACTTAAGCTCCTACGAGCAGTACTTC
>.|TRBD2|TRBV4-1|TRBJ2-1
CASSQRTSGSYNEQFF
TGCGCCAGCAGCCAAAGGACTAGCGGTTCCTACAATGAGCAGTTCTTC
>many|.|TRBV6-1|TRBJ2-7
CASHMGTEHYEQYF
TGTGCCTCACACATGGGGACTGAGCATTACGAGCAGTACTTC
>many|.|TRBV7-2|TRBJ1-4
CASSFATNEKLFF
TGTGCCAGCAGCTTCGCAACTAATGAAAAACTGTTTTTT
>many|.|TRBV27|TRBJ2-2
CASFGTGELFF
TGTGCCAGCTTTGGTACCGGGGAGCTGTTTTTT
>many|.|TRBV6-5|TRBJ1-1
CASSYSWNTEAFF
TGTGCCAGCAGTTACTCGTGGAACACTGAAGCTTTCTTT
>many|.|TRBV10-3|TRBJ1-4
CAIRADRAYEKLFF
TGTGCCATCAGAGCGGATCGGGCTTATGAAAAACTGTTTTTT
>few|TRBD1|TRBV5-1|TRBJ2-6
CASRQQGADWPGANVLTF
TGCGCCAGCAGACAACAGGGGGCGGATTGGCCTGGGGCCAACGTCCTGACTTTC
>few|.|TRBV6-2/TRBV6-3|TRBJ2-7
CASSYPNTYEQYF
TGTGCCAGCAGTTACCCCAATACGTACGAGCAGTACTTC
>few|.|TRBV2|TRBJ2-2
CASSEVGGTGELFF
TGTGCCAGCAGTGAAGTCGGGGGCACCGGGGAGCTGTTTTTT
>many|.|TRBV19|TRBJ1-5
CASIGRGALHSSSNQPQHF
TGTGCCAGTATTGGGCGGGGGGCCTTACACTCGTCGAGCAATCAGCCCCAGCATTTT
>few|.|TRBV6-2/TRBV6-3|TRBJ2-1
CASSGSGAEQFF
TGTGCCAGCAGCGGTTCTGGAGCTGAGCAGTTCTTC
>many|.|TRBV10-1|TRBJ1-6
CASSEPNSPLHF
TGCGCCAGCAGTGAGCCAAATTCACCCCTCCACTTT
>many|.|TRBV29-1|TRBJ2-5
CSVVWAGRKTQYF
TGCAGCGTTGTTTGGGCGGGACGGAAGACCCAGTACTTC
>few|.|TRBV20-1|TRBJ1-5
CSARSGVGGRPQHF
TGCAGTGCTAGATCGGGTGTCGGGGGGCGGCCCCAGCATTTT
>.|.|TRBV5-1|TRBJ1-2
CASSLAWDAASIGYTF
TGCGCCAGCAGCTTGGCCTGGGATGCGGCCTCTATTGGCTACACCTTC
>.|.|TRBV14|TRBJ2-5
CASSQYFGIGEETQYF
TGTGCCAGCAGCCAATACTTCGGGATCGGTGAAGAGACCCAGTACTTC
>.|TRBD2|TRBV5-1|TRBJ2-7
CASSPPTSGDYEQYF
TGCGCCAGCAGCCCACCGACTAGCGGGGACTACGAGCAGTACTTC
>.|.|TRBV7-9|TRBJ1-4
CASSLTSGEKLFF
TGTGCCAGCAGCTTAACGAGTGGTGAAAAACTGTTTTTT
>many|.|TRBV24-1|TRBJ1-2
CATSARGEGYGYTF
TGTGCCACCAGTGCCCGAGGGGAGGGCTATGGCTACACCTTC
>many|TRBD2|TRBV6-1|TRBJ2-1
CATLAGESEQFF
TGTGCCACACTAGCGGGAGAGAGTGAGCAGTTCTTC
>many|.|TRBV5-1|TRBJ2-3
CASSLGRAGPTDTQYF
TGCGCCAGCAGCTTGGGGCGCGCGGGTCCCACAGATACGCAGTATTTT
>few|.|TRBV9|TRBJ2-5
CASSETTGRGETQYF
TGTGCCAGCAGCGAAACAACAGGGCGGGGAGAGACCCAGTACTTC
>.|TRBD2|TRBV11-2|TRBJ2-1
CASSSEPGTRGRAAEQFF
TGTGCCAGCAGCTCTGAACCCGGGACTAGGGGGAGGGCAGCCGAGCAGTTCTTC
>many|.|TRBV30|TRBJ1-1
CAWIRGPWNTEAFF
TGTGCCTGGATTCGGGGACCCTGGAACACTGAAGCTTTCTTT
>few|.|TRBV9|TRBJ1-1
CASSSEVGVKAFF
TGTGCCAGCAGCTCCGAGGTAGGGGTCAAGGCTTTCTTT
>many|TRBD2|TRBV11-2|TRBJ2-1
CALKGGPGNEQFF
TGTGCCCTAAAGGGAGGGCCGGGAAATGAGCAGTTCTTC
>few|.|TRBV19|TRBJ2-5
CASSMIARAETQYF
TGTGCCAGTAGTATGATAGCCCGAGCTGAGACCCAGTACTTC
>.|TRBD2|TRBV7-9|TRBJ2-3
CASSSSGVITDTQYF
TGTGCCAGCAGCTCTAGCGGGGTTATCACAGATACGCAGTATTTT
>.|.|TRBV20-1|TRBJ1-5
CSARKFDEVSNQPQHF
TGCAGTGCTAGAAAGTTTGACGAGGTGAGCAATCAGCCCCAGCATTTT
>many|TRBD1|TRBV5-1|TRBJ1-4
CASSPAGDRGLTNEKLFF
TGCGCCAGCAGCCCGGCAGGGGACAGGGGGCTTACTAATGAAAAACTGTTTTTT